Detailed here is one T cell receptor beta chain. Antigen specificity is unknown. The data derive from a study of Ad26.COV2.S vaccination and SARS-CoV-2 variants. On the study more broadly: Donor was in the COV1001 Ad26.COV2.S trial arm. Study-level results: Breadth measured for non-spike TCRs was similar across vaccine and placebo recipients.

Generated by immunoSEQ multiplex PCR, the TCRdb table keeps only in-frame clones and is missing some. The sample has almost 400,000 clones; around 89% are singletons. This CDR3 comprises 11 residues. Germline CDR1 SGHNT, CDR2 YENEEA. The V and J ends lost 5 bases and 11 bases, in that order; junction bases with no gene match: 3. Documented treatment: some 19 received Ad26.COV2.S at low or high dose, single or two shots; several received placebo; per-sample allocation not given. Material that was analyzed had been drawn on day 63 after the first vaccine or placebo injection. It was an adult aged 18-55 years in Boston who was the donor.

The source is a person between 18 and 65 years old who received the Ad26.COV2.S COVID-19 vaccine or a placebo. The input for sequencing was peripheral blood, taken in a trial of Ad26.COV2.S vaccine versus placebo. The V call is TRBV11-3, the J call TRBJ1-1; TRBD1 agrees at 9 bases. In DNA, the CDR3 is TGTGCCAGCAGCGGACAGGGGAGGGCTTTCTTT. It codes for CASSGQGRAFF. The entire variable domain, with the rest obtained from reference TRBV11-3 and TRBJ1-1, is as follows: EAGVVQSPRYKIIEKKQPVAFWCNPISGHNTLYWYLQNLGQGPELLIRYENEEAVDDSQLPKDRFSAERLKGVDSTLKIQPAELGDSAVYLCASSGQGRAFFGQGTRLTVV.